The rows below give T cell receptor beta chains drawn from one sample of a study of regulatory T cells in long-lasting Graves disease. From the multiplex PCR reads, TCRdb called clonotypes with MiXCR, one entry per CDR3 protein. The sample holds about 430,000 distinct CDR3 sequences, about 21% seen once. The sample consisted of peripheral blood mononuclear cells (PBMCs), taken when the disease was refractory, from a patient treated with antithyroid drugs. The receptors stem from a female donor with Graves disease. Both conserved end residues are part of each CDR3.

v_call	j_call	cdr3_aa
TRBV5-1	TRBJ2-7	CASSFAERGGISYEQYF
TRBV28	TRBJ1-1	CASSMTGWGPESTEAFF
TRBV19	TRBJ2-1	CASSTNPPGLAEITYNEQFF
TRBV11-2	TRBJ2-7	CASSLARPGFYEQYF
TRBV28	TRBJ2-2	CASSPLRGGLSVTGELFF
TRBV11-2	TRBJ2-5	CASSLARSGAQETQYF
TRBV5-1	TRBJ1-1	CASSLAILDVKGTEAFF
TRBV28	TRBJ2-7	CASSLGTSNGEQYF
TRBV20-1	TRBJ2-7	CSARRPNSYEQYF
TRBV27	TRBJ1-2	CASSLSHLTGDSYGYTF
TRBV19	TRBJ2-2	CASSAQLGTGTGELFF
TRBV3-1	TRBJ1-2	CASSGGRGYGYTF
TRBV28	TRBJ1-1	CASSRQKGGNTEAFF
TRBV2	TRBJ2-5	CASSESSSGVSQYF